This T cell receptor (beta chain) was found in a study of T cell responses to AZD1222 COVID-19 vaccine. About the study: The study pooled second doses at about 4 or about 12 weeks.

Turning to this clone: The target antigen is unknown.

V was trimmed by 4 bases and J by 5 bases, leaving 9 bases between them. This CDR3 has 13 amino acids. Looked up from germline, CDR1 is SGHTA and CDR2 is FQGTGA. The table came from immunoSEQ multiplex PCR; TCRdb's copy has only in-frame clones and leaves some out. The sample contains 140,000 to 150,000 clones, 80% to 95% of which appear only once. Study results and caveats: Rises in breadth and depth of Spike-specific TCRs came after two AZD1222 doses. The span of vaccine-associated CD4 TCRs extended across spike, with dominance at 160-218 and 743-854.

This clonotype was obtained from an adult in good health. The material sequenced was peripheral blood, taken on day 0 of AZD1222 vaccination. This chain uses TRBV7-3 with TRBJ2-1, with D unresolved. The CDR3 sequence is CASSSFLNNEQFF. The CDR3 DNA reads TGTGCCAGCAGCTCGTTCCTAAACAATGAGCAGTTCTTC.